The next 21 T cell receptor beta chains were all read from a single sample in a study of cytomegalovirus exposure and HLA in healthy donors. The PCR employed 60 Vbeta primers together with 13 Jbeta primers. The data were produced by immunoSEQ multiplex PCR, yet TCRdb's version contains in-frame clones alone and is incomplete. Among fewer than 120,000 clones, roughly 84% were seen once, and the ten largest hold around 5.9%. The sequenced sample consisted of PBMCs. These receptors originate from a man between 25 and 39 years old in good health and CMV-seropositive.

A single count supports this clone. This chain joins TRBV2 and TRBJ1-2; perhaps TRBD1 as D (6 bases). CDR1 is SNHLY and CDR2 is FYNNEI in the germline V gene. This CDR3 is built from 18 residues. Trimming took 1 base from V and 0 from J, leaving 18 bases between them. The CDR3 DNA is TGTGCCAGCAGTGAAGGGTCCCGGGGGGCTCGGGCTAACTATGGCTACACCTTC. Translating gives CASSEGSRGARANYGYTF.

The V call is TRBV9, the J call TRBJ1-1; 8 nucleotides agree with TRBD1. V was pared by 0 bases and J by 1 base, with 8 bases of the junction left unmatched. The germline V gene has CDR1 SGDLS and CDR2 YYNGEE. This CDR3 spans 17 amino acids. The CDR3 loop is CASSVGVTGGGNTEAFF. The DNA of the CDR3 is TGTGCCAGCAGCGTAGGAGTTACAGGGGGGGGGAACACTGAAGCTTTCTTT.

The V gene is TRBV9, the J gene TRBJ2-7, with a weak D call TRBD1 (7 bases). Germline loops: CDR1 SGDLS, CDR2 YYNGEE. Trimming removed 3 bases from V and 6 bases from J, with 19 bases in between. CDR3 length: 15 amino acids. This CDR3 is CASSARDRRTGEQYF. For the CDR3, the DNA is TGTGCCAGCAGCGCGCGGGACAGACGTACCGGCGAGCAGTACTTC.

The chain uses TRBV19 and TRBJ2-3; TRBD1 matches at 12 bases. Per the germline V gene, CDR1 is LNHDA and CDR2 is SQIVND (reference sequence). Germline trimming cut 5 bases from V and 6 bases from J; bases unmatched to any gene: 18. The CDR3 length is 19 residues. CDR3 sequence: CASSSSESGDRGRLDTQYF. CDR3 in DNA: TGTGCCAGTAGTTCTTCCGAATCCGGGGACAGGGGGCGTCTGGATACGCAGTATTTT.

This clone occurred a few times. The rearrangement links TRBV30 to TRBJ1-2; 9 nucleotides line up with TRBD1. With 0 bases clipped from V and 6 bases from J, the junction kept 5 bases outside the gene matches. Germline V CDR1 and CDR2: GTSNPN, SVGIG (reference sequence). This CDR3 is built from 14 residues. The CDR3 coding sequence is TGTGCCTGGAGTGTCCTGAGGGACAGGGATGGCTACACCTTC. It specifies CAWSVLRDRDGYTF.

This clone came up a few times. This rearrangement joins TRBV25-1 to TRBJ2-2, with 12 bases aligning to TRBD2. CDR1 is MGHDK, CDR2 SYGVNS, per germline. This CDR3 region has 17 residues. V was clipped by 4 bases and J by 0 bases; unmatched bases: 3. CDR3 in amino acids: CASSVTSGGPNTGELFF. Written as DNA, the CDR3 is TGTGCCAGCAGTGTGACTAGCGGGGGCCCGAACACCGGGGAGCTGTTTTTT.

The chain combines TRBV5-1 with TRBJ1-1; tentative D call: TRBD1 (5 bases). The germline V gene encodes CDR1 SGHRS and CDR2 YFSETQ. Between the trimmed V and J ends, which lost 0 bases and 1 base, there was a span of 13 bases. The CDR3 spans 16 residues. The CDR3 is CASSLGGWRGNTEAFF. The CDR3 DNA sequence: TGCGCCAGCAGCTTGGGGGGTTGGAGGGGGAACACTGAAGCTTTCTTT. Full variable domain (outside the CDR3, taken from reference TRBV5-1 and TRBJ1-1): KAGVTQTPRYLIKTRGQQVTLSCSPISGHRSVSWYQQTPGQGLQFLFEYFSETQRNKGNFPGRFSGRQFSNSRSEMNVSTLELGDSALYLCASSLGGWRGNTEAFFGQGTRLTVV.

Only one count was recorded for this clone. This chain joins TRBV25-1 and TRBJ1-4, with a possible D match to TRBD1 (6 bases). CDR1 is MGHDK, CDR2 SYGVNS, per germline. This CDR3 is built from 14 residues. V gave up 6 bases and J gave up 8 bases, with 16 bases separating them. The CDR3 is CASSPTGRGEKLFF. The CDR3 coding sequence is TGTGCCAGCAGCCCTACAGGGAGGGGAGAAAAACTGTTTTTT.

The V and J genes are TRBV5-1 and TRBJ2-1, with 11 nucleotides matching TRBD2. The CDR3 consists of 16 residues. With V trimmed by 4 bases and J by 7 bases, 10 bases remained unmatched. Looked up from germline, CDR1 is SGHRS and CDR2 is YFSETQ. The CDR3 spells CASSMKTSGVSNEQFF. In DNA form, the CDR3 reads TGCGCCAGCAGCATGAAGACTAGCGGGGTTTCAAATGAGCAGTTCTTC. Full variable domain (remainder filled in from reference TRBV5-1 and TRBJ2-1): KAGVTQTPRYLIKTRGQQVTLSCSPISGHRSVSWYQQTPGQGLQFLFEYFSETQRNKGNFPGRFSGRQFSNSRSEMNVSTLELGDSALYLCASSMKTSGVSNEQFFGPGTRLTVL.

This clone was picked up a small number of times. The J gene is TRBJ2-3, the V gene TRBV7-3; 9 bases agree with TRBD1. The V and J ends lost 6 bases and 5 bases, in that order; junction bases with no gene match: 15. CDR1 is SGHTA, CDR2 FQGTGA, per germline. CDR3 size: 17 residues. The CDR3 is CASSTGTGISGKDTQYF. The CDR3 DNA follows: TGTGCCAGCAGTACCGGGACAGGGATCTCCGGGAAAGATACGCAGTATTTT.

The J gene is TRBJ2-5, the V gene TRBV28; unclear D gene. Germline CDR1 is MDHEN and CDR2 is SYDVKM. The CDR3 sequence is 13 residues long. V gave up 10 bases and J gave up 3 bases, with 15 bases separating them. CDR3 protein: CATLTDSKETQYF. For the CDR3, the DNA is TGTGCCACCCTTACCGACTCGAAAGAGACCCAGTACTTC.

The chain combines TRBV11-3 with TRBJ2-3, with 8 bases identical to TRBD2. CDR1 is SGHNT and CDR2 is YENEEA in the germline V gene. The CDR3 consists of 13 residues. V trimming: 3 bases; J trimming: 6 bases; junction bases outside the gene matches: 2. CDR3 DNA: TGTGCCAGCAGCTTGGCTAGCGGGGATACGCAGTATTTT. Translated: CASSLASGDTQYF.

V and J are TRBV5-1 and TRBJ2-7; D might be TRBD2 (5 bases). The germline V and J ends were trimmed by 3 bases and 3 bases, with 10 bases remaining between them. Germline CDR1 reads SGHRS; CDR2 reads YFSETQ. This CDR3 is 13 amino acids long. The CDR3 here is CASSSGSFYEQYF. CDR3 sequence (DNA): TGCGCCAGCAGCTCGGGATCCTTCTACGAGCAGTACTTC.

This chain joins TRBV27 and TRBJ2-7; D is unclear. The CDR3 totals 15 residues. Germline V lookup: CDR1 MNHEY, CDR2 SMNVEV (reference sequence). V lost 3 bases to trimming and J lost 4 bases, with 16 bases between them. CDR3 residues: CASSFVFGSMYEQYF. The CDR3 bases are TGTGCCAGCAGTTTCGTTTTCGGGTCAATGTACGAGCAGTACTTC.

The rearrangement uses TRBV27 and TRBJ1-6; 7 positions agree with TRBD1. Trimming took 5 bases from V and 0 from J; bases not matched to a gene: 4. The CDR3 loop spans 16 amino acids. Germline V lookup: CDR1 MNHEY, CDR2 SMNVEV (reference sequence). The CDR3 here is CASSDRASSYNSPLHF. As DNA, the CDR3 is TGTGCCAGCAGTGACAGGGCGAGCTCCTATAATTCACCCCTCCACTTT.

The chain employs TRBV19 and TRBJ1-5; D perhaps matches TRBD1 (6 bases). Germline CDR1 LNHDA, CDR2 SQIVND (reference sequence). With 9 bases removed from V and 5 bases from J, the gap between germline ends came to 20 bases. There are 15 residues in the CDR3. The CDR3 here is CASALETGNDQPQHF. CDR3 nucleotides: TGTGCCAGCGCTTTAGAAACAGGGAATGATCAGCCCCAGCATTTT.

This sequence joins TRBV18 and TRBJ2-5; 9 nucleotides line up with TRBD2. CDR1 and CDR2 (germline): KGHSH, LQKENI. V lost 4 bases to trimming and J lost 5 bases; unmatched junction nucleotides: 8. The CDR3 extends over 15 amino acids. The CDR3 DNA reads TGTGCCAGCTCACGGGCCCCTAGCGGGGAGGAGACCCAGTACTTC. Protein sequence: CASSRAPSGEETQYF.

The V and J genes are TRBV5-5 and TRBJ2-1, with TRBD2 matching 11 bases. J lost 7 bases, V lost 4 bases, and 10 bases had no gene match. The CDR3 consists of 16 residues. Germline V gene lookup returns CDR1 SGHKS and CDR2 YYEKEE (reference sequence). The CDR3 is CASSLRVVAGGNEQFF. In DNA, the CDR3 is TGTGCCAGCAGCCTGAGGGTAGTAGCGGGGGGGAATGAGCAGTTCTTC.

As to this clone: This sample also contains other DNA sequences that code for the same CDR3. The rearrangement links TRBV11-3 to TRBJ2-3, with TRBD2 identical over 7 bases. Germline V gene sequence: CDR1 SGHNT, CDR2 YENEEA. The CDR3 is made up of 15 amino acids. V shed 1 base and J 3 bases; nucleotides not matched to a gene: 4. CDR3 DNA sequence: TGTGCCAGCAGCTTAGGTGGCGGGGGTACAGATACGCAGTATTTT. This translates into CASSLGGGGTDTQYF. The full variable domain, in which reference TRBV11-3 and TRBJ2-3 provide the parts outside the CDR3, is EAGVVQSPRYKIIEKKQPVAFWCNPISGHNTLYWYLQNLGQGPELLIRYENEEAVDDSQLPKDRFSAERLKGVDSTLKIQPAELGDSAVYLCASSLGGGGTDTQYFGPGTRLTVL.

The V and J genes are TRBV27 and TRBJ2-7; TRBD2 matches 7 bases. CDR1 and CDR2 from the germline V gene are MNHEY and SMNVEV (reference sequence). The CDR3 covers 17 residues. J gave up 5 bases and V 5 bases, and 18 bases lay outside the gene matches. CDR3 nucleotides: TGTGCCAGCAGTGCCCATATCGGGGACGGACTAGGGCACGAGCAGTACTTC. Its translation is CASSAHIGDGLGHEQYF.

The genes are TRBV5-6 and TRBJ1-4, with D uncertain. The CDR3 covers 15 residues. V was pared by 0 bases and J by 2 bases, with 8 bases between. Germline lookup yields CDR1 SGHDT and CDR2 YYEEEE. The CDR3 DNA follows: TGTGCCAGCAGCTTGGATCCAAATACTAATGAAAAACTGTTTTTT. Amino acid sequence: CASSLDPNTNEKLFF.